A single sample is the source of the 13 T cell receptor beta chains below, sequenced in a study of blood T cell repertoires in COVID-19. Clones were read by immunoSEQ multiplex PCR, and TCRdb kept only the in-frame ones, dropping some. Of tens of thousands of clones in the sample, about four fifths are singletons; the top ten hold approximately 6.3%. Sequenced input: peripheral blood. The receptors stem from an older man with COVID-19, enrolled during active disease.

This chain uses TRBV7-8 with TRBJ1-2; no clear D. CDR1 and CDR2 from the germline V gene are SGHVS and FQNEAQ. The CDR3 runs to 15 residues. Trimming removed 5 bases at V and 0 bases at J, with 13 bases between. CDR3 DNA sequence: TGTGCCAGCAGCGGAGGCCGAACAGCTAACTATGGCTACACCTTC. This sequence encodes CASSGGRTANYGYTF.

The V call is TRBV7-8, the J call TRBJ1-1; no reliable D call. Germline-derived CDR1 and CDR2 are SGHVS and FQNEAQ. The CDR3 is 11 residues long. Trimming took off 5 bases at V and 7 bases at J, with 8 bases between the two ends. For the CDR3, the DNA is TGTGCCAGCAGCCCCACGGGTGAAGCTTTCTTT. Protein: CASSPTGEAFF.

The chain couples TRBV6-5 to TRBJ2-3, with a tentative D call TRBD1 (6 bases). Germline CDR1 reads MNHEY; CDR2 reads SVGAGI. The CDR3 length is 15 residues. V lost 4 bases to trimming and J lost 0 bases, with 11 bases between them. The CDR3 loop is CASSSRTASTDTQYF. CDR3 in DNA: TGTGCCAGCAGTTCTCGGACAGCTAGCACAGATACGCAGTATTTT.

Only one count was recorded for this clone. J is TRBJ2-1 and V is TRBV6-1, with 7 bases matching TRBD2. The CDR3 extends over 15 amino acids. Trimming took 0 bases from V and 7 from J; bases not matched to a gene: 6. Germline V gene sequence: CDR1 MNHNS, CDR2 SASEGT. The CDR3 region has the DNA TGTGCCAGCAGTGAAGCTAGACTAGCTAGAAATGAGCAGTTCTTC. As protein: CASSEARLARNEQFF.

This chain links TRBV3-1 (or the pseudogene TRBV3-2) with TRBJ1-4; D call uncertain. Deletions cut 1 base from V and 8 bases from J, with 14 bases between. Germline V gene lookup returns CDR1 LGHDT and CDR2 YNNKEL (reference sequence). This CDR3 is built from 15 residues. In DNA form, the CDR3 reads TGTGCCAGCAGCCAAGTTGGCGGCCGAAGCGAAAAACTGTTTTTT. Its translation: CASSQVGGRSEKLFF.

The chain is built from TRBV12-3 or TRBV12-4 and TRBJ1-5; 8 bases are shared with TRBD1. This CDR3 contains 13 residues. The V segment lost 5 bases and the J segment 5 bases; nucleotides outside the gene matches: 2. CDR3 DNA sequence: TGTGCCAGCAGTGCAGGGGGCTATCAGCCCCAGCATTTT. Amino acids: CASSAGGYQPQHF.

This chain links TRBV6-4 with TRBJ2-7; 12 bases map to TRBD2. The CDR3 totals 18 residues. The trim removed 3 bases at V and 2 bases at J, leaving 11 bases unmatched. The germline V gene has CDR1 MRHNA and CDR2 SNTAGT. The CDR3 nucleotides are TGTGCCAGCAGTGAAAGCACCCTAGCGGGAGGGCTCCCCTACGAGCAGTACTTC. Its protein is CASSESTLAGGLPYEQYF.

The gene calls are TRBV5-1 and TRBJ2-6, with TRBD1 identical over 8 bases. J lost 0 bases, V lost 4 bases, and 12 bases had no gene match. The CDR3 has 19 amino acids. Per germline, CDR1 SGHRS and CDR2 YFSETQ. The CDR3 sequence: CASSPLLQGGPSGANVLTF. CDR3 in DNA: TGCGCCAGCAGCCCGCTCCTACAGGGGGGTCCCTCTGGGGCCAACGTCCTGACTTTC.

CDR3: CASGLVLSGGAYEQYF. The CDR3 DNA reads TGTGCTAGTGGTTTGGTACTGAGCGGGGGGGCCTACGAGCAGTACTTC. The chain carries TRBV12-5 and TRBJ2-7; 10 bases agree with TRBD2. V dropped 0 bases and J dropped 2; count of bases not matched to a gene: 4. This CDR3 comprises 16 residues. Germline V gene sequence: CDR1 LGHNT, CDR2 FRNRAP.

The V call is TRBV7-2, the J call TRBJ2-1; D gene unclear. CDR1 SGHTA and CDR2 FQGNSA come from the germline V gene. V gave up 0 bases and J gave up 15 bases, with 9 bases separating them. This CDR3 is 11 amino acids long. The CDR3 DNA is TGTGCCAGCAGCTTAGCGGATAGCCGGTTCTTC. This translates into CASSLADSRFF.

The chain joins TRBV28 to TRBJ1-2; the D is unclear. Trimming stripped 3 bases from V and 5 bases from J, with 19 bases between. The CDR3 is made up of 16 amino acids. The germline V gene encodes CDR1 MDHEN and CDR2 SYDVKM. CDR3 sequence: CASSFLGGPERYGYTF. CDR3 in DNA: TGTGCCAGCAGTTTTTTGGGAGGGCCTGAGAGGTATGGCTACACCTTC.

This chain uses TRBV29-1 with TRBJ2-7, with D possibly TRBD2 on 6 matching bases. This CDR3 region has 14 residues. Germline V gene sequence: CDR1 SQVTM, CDR2 ANQGSEA. The V gene lost 4 bases and the J gene lost 2 bases, with 15 bases spanning the gap. DNA for the CDR3: TGCAGCGTTGTCAAGGAGGGAATAACCTACGAGCAGTACTTC. Encoded protein: CSVVKEGITYEQYF.

The V call is TRBV5-1, the J call TRBJ2-5, with 9 bases identical to TRBD2. The V gene's germline CDR1 is SGHRS and CDR2 YFSETQ. This CDR3 spans 15 amino acids. J lost 2 bases, V lost 6 bases, and 8 bases had no gene match. CDR3 sequence reads: CASKKIAGVQETQYF. DNA of the CDR3: TGCGCCAGCAAGAAGATAGCGGGAGTACAAGAGACCCAGTACTTC.